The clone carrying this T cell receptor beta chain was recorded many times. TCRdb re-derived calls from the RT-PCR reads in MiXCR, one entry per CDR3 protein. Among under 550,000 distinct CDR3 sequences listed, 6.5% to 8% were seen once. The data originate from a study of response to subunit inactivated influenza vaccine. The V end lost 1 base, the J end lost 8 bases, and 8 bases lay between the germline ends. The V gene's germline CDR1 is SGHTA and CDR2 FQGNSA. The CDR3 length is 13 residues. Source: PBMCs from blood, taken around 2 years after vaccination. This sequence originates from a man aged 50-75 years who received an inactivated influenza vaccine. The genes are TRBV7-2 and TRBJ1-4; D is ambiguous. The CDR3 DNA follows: TGTGCCAGCAGCTTAGGGACCCGGGAAAAACTGTTTTTT. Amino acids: CASSLGTREKLFF.